This TCR beta chain is drawn from a study of cytomegalovirus exposure and HLA in healthy donors. In the study overall: A prior study identified 120 million or so unique TCR beta sequences from roughly 180 million T cells. Notes on the study in general: The authors later linked a missense DCLRE1C variant to TCR beta V- and J-gene trimming. Later analysis indicated greater clonal expansion among HLA-associated TCR beta chains than among equally common other chains.

Of note for this clone: What it binds is not known.

PCR employed 60 Vbeta and 13 Jbeta primers. Clones were sequenced by immunoSEQ multiplex PCR, and TCRdb holds only the in-frame ones, with some missing. This specimen shows about 92,000 clones; the ten leading clones hold 15%. Trimming removed 2 bases from V and 0 bases from J, with 8 bases in between. Germline CDR1 is SGDLS and CDR2 is YYNGEE. The CDR3 consists of 14 residues. The genes are TRBV9 and TRBJ1-1, with D uncertain. What was sequenced was PBMCs. The sequence came from a man aged 45-60 years in good health and CMV-seropositive. The CDR3: CASSVSSVNTEAFF. The CDR3 DNA sequence: TGTGCCAGCAGCGTTTCGTCCGTGAACACTGAAGCTTTCTTT.